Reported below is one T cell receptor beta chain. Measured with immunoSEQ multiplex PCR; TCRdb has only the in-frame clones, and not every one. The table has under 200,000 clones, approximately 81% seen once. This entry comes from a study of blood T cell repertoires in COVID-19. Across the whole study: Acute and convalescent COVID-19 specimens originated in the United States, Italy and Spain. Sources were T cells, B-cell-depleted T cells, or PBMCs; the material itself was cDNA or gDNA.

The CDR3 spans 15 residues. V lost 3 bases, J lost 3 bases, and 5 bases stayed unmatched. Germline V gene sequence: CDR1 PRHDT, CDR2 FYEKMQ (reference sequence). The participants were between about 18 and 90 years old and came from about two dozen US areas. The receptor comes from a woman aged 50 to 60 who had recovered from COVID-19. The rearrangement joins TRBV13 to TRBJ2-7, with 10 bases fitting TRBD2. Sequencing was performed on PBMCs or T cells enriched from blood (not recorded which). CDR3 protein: CASSFRTSGGYEQYF. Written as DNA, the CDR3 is TGTGCCAGCAGCTTTCGGACTAGCGGAGGCTACGAGCAGTACTTC.